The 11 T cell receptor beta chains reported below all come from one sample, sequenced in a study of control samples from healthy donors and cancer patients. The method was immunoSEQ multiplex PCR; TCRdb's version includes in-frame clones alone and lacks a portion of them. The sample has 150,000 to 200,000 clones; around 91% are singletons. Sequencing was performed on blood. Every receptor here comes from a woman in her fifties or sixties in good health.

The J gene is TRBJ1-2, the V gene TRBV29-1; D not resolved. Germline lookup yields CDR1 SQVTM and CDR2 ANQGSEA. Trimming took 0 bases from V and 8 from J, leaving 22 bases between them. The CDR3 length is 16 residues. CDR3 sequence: CSVEDVKPAVRGGYTF. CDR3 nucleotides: TGCAGCGTTGAAGACGTTAAACCGGCAGTTCGTGGGGGCTACACCTTC.

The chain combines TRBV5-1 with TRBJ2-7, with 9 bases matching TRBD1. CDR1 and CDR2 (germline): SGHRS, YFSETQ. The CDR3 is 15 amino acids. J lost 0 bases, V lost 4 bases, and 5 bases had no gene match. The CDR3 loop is CASSVQGAASYEQYF. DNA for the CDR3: TGCGCCAGCAGCGTACAGGGGGCCGCCTCCTACGAGCAGTACTTC.

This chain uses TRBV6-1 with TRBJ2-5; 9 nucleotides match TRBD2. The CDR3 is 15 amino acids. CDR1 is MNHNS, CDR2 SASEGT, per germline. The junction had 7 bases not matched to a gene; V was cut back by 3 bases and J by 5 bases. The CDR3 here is CASSELLAGRETQYF. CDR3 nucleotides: TGTGCCAGCAGTGAGTTACTAGCGGGTCGGGAGACCCAGTACTTC.

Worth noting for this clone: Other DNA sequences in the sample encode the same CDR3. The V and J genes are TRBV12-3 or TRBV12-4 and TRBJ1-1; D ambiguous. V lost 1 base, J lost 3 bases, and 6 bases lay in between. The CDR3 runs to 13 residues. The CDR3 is CASSLDRYTEAFF. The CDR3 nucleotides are TGTGCCAGCAGTTTAGATCGGTACACTGAAGCTTTCTTT.

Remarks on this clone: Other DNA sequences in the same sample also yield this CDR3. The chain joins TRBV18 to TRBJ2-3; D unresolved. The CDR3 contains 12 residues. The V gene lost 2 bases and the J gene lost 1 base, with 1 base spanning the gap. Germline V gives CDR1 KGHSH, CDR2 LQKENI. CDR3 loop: CASSPGTDTQYF. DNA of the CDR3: TGTGCCAGCTCACCAGGCACAGATACGCAGTATTTT. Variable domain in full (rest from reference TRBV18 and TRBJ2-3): NAGVMQNPRHLVRRRGQEARLRCSPMKGHSHVYWYRQLPEEGLKFMVYLQKENIIDESGMPKERFSAEFPKEGPSILRIQQVVRGDSAAYFCASSPGTDTQYFGPGTRLTVL.

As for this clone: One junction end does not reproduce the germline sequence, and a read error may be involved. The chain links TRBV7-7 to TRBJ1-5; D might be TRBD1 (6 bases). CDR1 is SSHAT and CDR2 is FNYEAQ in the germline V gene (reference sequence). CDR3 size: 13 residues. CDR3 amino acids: CASSTGLGQPQHF. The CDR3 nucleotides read TGTGCTAGCAGCACAGGGTTAGGGCAGCCCCAGCATTTT. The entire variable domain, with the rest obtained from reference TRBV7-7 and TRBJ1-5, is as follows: GAGVSQSPRYKVTKRGQDVTLRCDPISSHATLYWYQQALGQGPEFLTYFNYEAQPDKSGLPSDRFSAERPEGSISTLTIQRTEQRDSAMYRCASSTGLGQPQHFGDGTRLSIL.

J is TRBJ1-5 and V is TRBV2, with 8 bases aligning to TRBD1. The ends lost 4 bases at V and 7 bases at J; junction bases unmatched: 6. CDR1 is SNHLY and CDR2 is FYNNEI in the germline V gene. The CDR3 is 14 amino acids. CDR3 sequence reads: CASSVTGGEQPQHF. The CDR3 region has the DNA TGTGCCAGCAGTGTCACAGGGGGAGAACAGCCCCAGCATTTT.

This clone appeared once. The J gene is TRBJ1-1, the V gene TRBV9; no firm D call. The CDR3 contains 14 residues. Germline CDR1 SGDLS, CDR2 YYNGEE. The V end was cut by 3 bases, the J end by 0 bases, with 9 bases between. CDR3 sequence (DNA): TGTGCCAGCAGCGGCGGGGAGTTGAACACTGAAGCTTTCTTT. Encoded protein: CASSGGELNTEAFF.

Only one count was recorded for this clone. CDR3 in DNA: TGTGCCAGCAGTCAGGACAGGGGAGGGATGGACTCCTACAATGAGCAGTTCTTC. Encoded protein: CASSQDRGGMDSYNEQFF. V and J are TRBV6-4 and TRBJ2-1, with 9 positions matching TRBD1. The V gene's germline CDR1 is MRHNA and CDR2 SNTAGT. The V gene end was trimmed by 5 bases and the J gene end by 0 bases; junction bases not matched to a gene: 11. CDR3 length: 18 amino acids.

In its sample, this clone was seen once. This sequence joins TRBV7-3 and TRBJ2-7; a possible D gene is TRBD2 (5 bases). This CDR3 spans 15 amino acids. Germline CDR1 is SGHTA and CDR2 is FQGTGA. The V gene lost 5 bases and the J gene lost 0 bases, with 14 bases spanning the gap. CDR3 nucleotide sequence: TGTGCCAGCAGCCCCAGCGGAGTGAGCTCCTACGAGCAGTACTTC. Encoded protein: CASSPSGVSSYEQYF.

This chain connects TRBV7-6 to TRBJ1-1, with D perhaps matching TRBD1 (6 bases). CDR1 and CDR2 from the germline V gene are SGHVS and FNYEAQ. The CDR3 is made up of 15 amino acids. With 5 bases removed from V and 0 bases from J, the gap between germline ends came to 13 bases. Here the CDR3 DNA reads TGTGCCAGCAGCCCCGGGACACCCCTGAACACTGAAGCTTTCTTT. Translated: CASSPGTPLNTEAFF.